This T cell receptor (beta chain) was profiled in a study of T-cell reconstitution after alpha-beta-depleted transplantation in children. CDR1 and CDR2 (germline): SQVTM, ANQGSEA. The CDR3 is made up of 11 amino acids. Preparation of the TCRbeta library used unique molecular identifiers. MiXCR, applied by TCRdb to the PCR reads, yields one record per CDR3 protein. The sample includes about 300,000 distinct CDR3 sequences, about 9.4% seen only once; the top ten take around 7.6%. With regard to this clonotype: At one end, the junction sequence differs from germline, possibly due to a read error.

The receptor was derived from a boy in the first two years of life with acute myeloid leukemia, due to receive a stem cell transplant. Here the sequenced sample was PBMCs, taken before TCRalphabeta/CD19-depleted stem cell transplant. The gene calls are TRBV29-1 and TRBJ2-7, with 8 bases aligning to TRBD1. The CDR3 DNA reads as TGCAGCCTACTAATCCGGGACAGGCGCCACTTC. This codes for CSLLIRDRRHF.